The T cell receptor (beta chain) under discussion was sequenced for a study of blood T cell repertoires in COVID-19. For the study at large: The United States, Italy and Spain provided the acute and convalescent COVID-19 samples.

The authors' processing: Amplification with reference gene primers provided the estimates of nucleated cell counts. Some clones are missing from TCRdb's copy, which holds only in-frame ones; the method was immunoSEQ multiplex PCR. V and J calls and clone size are as listed in that table; D and trimming were resolved from the DNA. This table has fewer than 250,000 clones, 85% appearing once. Losses at the gene ends were 6 bases for V and 8 bases for J; bases not matched to a gene: 7. The length of the CDR3 is 13 residues. Germline V CDR1 and CDR2: LNHDA, SQIVND (reference sequence). This TCR came from a woman aged 60 to 75 with active or convalescent COVID-19. The sequencing input was peripheral blood. This chain joins TRBV19 and TRBJ1-2; TRBD1 matches 9 bases. The CDR3 DNA reads TGTGCCAGTAGGGGGACAGGGAACGGCGGCTACACCTTC. It is translated as CASRGTGNGGYTF.